This T cell receptor beta chain derives from a study of cytomegalovirus exposure and HLA in healthy donors. At the level of the study: Some 85 million unique TCRs from HLA-typed donors were held in an early data release.

Germline V CDR1 and CDR2: MNHEY, SMNVEV (reference sequence). V lost 2 bases, J lost 7 bases, and 24 bases lay in between. The CDR3 is 17 residues long. Primers: 60 Vbeta forward and 13 Jbeta reverse. The method was immunoSEQ multiplex PCR; TCRdb's version includes in-frame clones alone and lacks a portion of them. Seen here are 85,000 to 100,000 clones, 70% to 80% observed once, and the top ten hold 3% to 4%. Whole-study results and caveats: Most TCR sequences were uncommon, yet certain public TCRs appeared in many donors.

As for this clone: The antigen is not known.

All the people who gave samples were healthy bone marrow donors. The V call is TRBV27, the J call TRBJ2-7, with a tentative D call TRBD2 (5 bases). Sequenced material: PBMCs. This sequence was found in a male donor in good health and CMV-seropositive. The CDR3 nucleotides are TGTGCCAGCAGTTTAGGGTTCGGGGTAAGTAAGCCCTGGGAGCAGTACTTC. Translating gives CASSLGFGVSKPWEQYF.